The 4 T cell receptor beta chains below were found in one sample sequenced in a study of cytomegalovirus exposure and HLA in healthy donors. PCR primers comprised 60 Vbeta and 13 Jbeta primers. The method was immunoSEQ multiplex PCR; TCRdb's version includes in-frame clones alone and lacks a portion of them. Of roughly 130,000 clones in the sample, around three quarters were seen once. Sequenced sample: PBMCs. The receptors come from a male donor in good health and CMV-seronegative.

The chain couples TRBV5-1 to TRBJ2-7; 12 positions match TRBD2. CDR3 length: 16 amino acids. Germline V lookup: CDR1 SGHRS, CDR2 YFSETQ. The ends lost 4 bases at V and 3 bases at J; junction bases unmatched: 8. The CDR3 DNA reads TGCGCCAGCAGCCGACGGACGACTAGCGGGGGCTACGAGCAGTACTTC. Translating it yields CASSRRTTSGGYEQYF.

CDR3 in amino acids: CASSLDGQGPGELFF. CDR3 nucleotides: TGTGCCAGCAGCTTAGATGGGCAGGGTCCCGGGGAGCTGTTTTTT. The rearrangement uses TRBV11-3 and TRBJ2-2; a weak D match, TRBD1 (5 bases). Germline V gene sequence: CDR1 SGHNT, CDR2 YENEEA. V was shortened by 0 bases and J by 6 bases, with 11 bases between the two germline ends. The CDR3 is made up of 15 amino acids.

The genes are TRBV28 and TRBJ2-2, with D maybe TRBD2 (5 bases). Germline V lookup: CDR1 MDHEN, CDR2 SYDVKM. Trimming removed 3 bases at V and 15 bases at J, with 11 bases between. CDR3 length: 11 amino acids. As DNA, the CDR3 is TGTGCCAGCAGTTTGAGGGAGCGGTTGTTTTTT. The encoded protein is CASSLRERLFF.

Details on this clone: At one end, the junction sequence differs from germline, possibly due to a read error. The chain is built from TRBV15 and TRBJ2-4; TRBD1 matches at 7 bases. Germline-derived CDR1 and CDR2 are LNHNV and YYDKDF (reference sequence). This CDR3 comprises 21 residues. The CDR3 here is CATSTPRGHTAELGGKNSQYF. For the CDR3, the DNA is TGTGCCACCAGCACCCCCCGTGGACATACTGCCGAACTAGGGGGCAAAAACAGTCAGTACTTC. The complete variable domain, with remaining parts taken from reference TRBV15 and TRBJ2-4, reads DAMVIQNPRYQVTQFGKPVTLSCSQTLNHNVMYWYQQKSSQAPKLLFHYYDKDFNNEADTPDNFQSRRPNTSFCFLDIRSPGLGDTAMYLCATSTPRGHTAELGGKNSQYFGAGTRLSVL.